The entry below describes one T cell receptor beta chain. What it binds is unknown. Isolated RNA was reverse transcribed into cDNA used as the sequencing template. Clones were read by immunoSEQ multiplex PCR, and TCRdb kept only the in-frame ones, dropping some. The sample carries about 110,000 clones, 59% recorded once. The sample belongs to a study of CD8+ T cells in alopecia areata. Germline loops: CDR1 SEHNR, CDR2 FQNEAQ (reference sequence). The V and J ends lost 6 bases and 4 bases respectively, with 18 bases between them. The CDR3 covers 15 residues. The researchers isolated CD4+ and CD8+ T cells from PBMCs by sorting. Study results and caveats: Normal scalp showed lower clonality than lesional scalp, especially alopecia totalis/universalis. In patients, TCRs were shared less clearly than in mice, and HLA may possibly be involved.

The chain couples TRBV7-9 to TRBJ1-2, with a tentative D call TRBD1 (6 bases). The sample consisted of CD8+ T cells sorted from blood. The sequence was obtained from a human donor in good health. CDR3: CASSITGPLGYGYTF. The CDR3, as DNA: TGTGCCAGCAGTATTACAGGGCCCCTTGGCTATGGCTACACCTTC. The variable domain in full, with the rest retrieved from reference TRBV7-9 and TRBJ1-2, is DTGVSQNPRHKITKRGQNVTFRCDPISEHNRLYWYRQTLGQGPEFLTYFQNEAQLEKSRLLSDRFSAERPKGSFSTLEIQRTEQGDSAMYLCASSITGPLGYGYTFGSGTRLTVV.